A selection of T cell receptor beta chains follows, all from one sample in a study of cytomegalovirus exposure and HLA in healthy donors. TCRdb keeps only in-frame clones here, not all; method: immunoSEQ multiplex PCR. This sample contains some 76,000 clones. Sequencing was performed on PBMCs. Source of these receptors: a female donor in good health and CMV-seropositive. Each CDR3 is given with its conserved first and last residue. A D gene is named only where the DNA matches it firmly. Size is omitted from some rows. Given values are once, few, many or a class for expanded clones.

v_call	d_call	clone_size	j_call	cdr3_aa	cdr3_nt
TRBV27	.	.	TRBJ1-1	CASSLTGWNTEAFF	TGTGCCAGCAGTTTAACAGGGTGGAACACTGAAGCTTTCTTT
TRBV5-4	.	.	TRBJ1-4	CASSRTEGKLFF	TGTGCCAGCAGCCGTACAGAAGGAAAACTGTTTTTT
TRBV5-1	TRBD1	.	TRBJ2-5	CASSPSDRGQETQYF	TGCGCCAGCAGCCCTAGTGACAGGGGGCAAGAGACCCAGTACTTC
TRBV6-4	.	.	TRBJ2-2	CASSDSREVGELFF	TGTGCCAGCAGTGACTCGCGGGAAGTAGGGGAGCTGTTTTTT
TRBV4-2	.	.	TRBJ2-5	CASSQDADKTQYF	TGTGCCAGCAGCCAAGATGCGGACAAGACCCAGTACTTC
TRBV30	TRBD1	.	TRBJ2-7	CAWGIQGALASYEQYF	TGTGCCTGGGGTATCCAGGGGGCGTTGGCCTCCTACGAGCAGTACTTC
TRBV19	.	.	TRBJ2-7	CASSIKLHFEQYF	TGTGCCAGTAGTATTAAGCTGCATTTCGAGCAGTACTTC
TRBV5-6	TRBD1	.	TRBJ2-7	CASSLGGQYEQYF	TGTGCCAGCAGCTTGGGGGGACAGTACGAGCAGTACTTC
TRBV6-1	TRBD1	.	TRBJ1-2	CASSETWTGEGYTF	TGTGCCAGCAGTGAAACGTGGACAGGGGAGGGCTACACCTTC
TRBV10-3	TRBD1	.	TRBJ2-5	CAISEAGGETQYF	TGTGCCATCAGTGAGGCAGGGGGAGAGACCCAGTACTTC
TRBV14	.	.	TRBJ1-6	CASSQVKGVKDSPLHF	TGTGCCAGCAGCCAAGTAAAGGGGGTTAAGGATTCACCCCTCCACTTT
TRBV7-2	.	.	TRBJ2-3	CASSFYGATDTQYF	TGTGCCAGCAGCTTCTATGGGGCCACAGATACGCAGTATTTT
TRBV6-5	.	.	TRBJ1-2	CASSQSGVLHYGYTF	TGTGCCAGCAGCCAGTCAGGGGTCCTCCACTATGGCTACACCTTC
TRBV7-9	.	.	TRBJ1-1	CASSSSRASEAFF	TGTGCCAGCAGTTCATCCAGGGCTAGTGAAGCTTTCTTT
TRBV11-1	.	.	TRBJ1-1	CASHGGGHLNTEAFF	TGTGCCAGCCACGGCGGCGGGCACCTGAACACTGAAGCTTTCTTT
TRBV2	TRBD1	.	TRBJ1-2	CASSATGEGGYTF	TGTGCCAGCAGTGCGACAGGGGAGGGTGGCTACACCTTC
TRBV5-1	.	.	TRBJ2-7	CASSPEGEPYNEQYF	TGCGCCAGCAGCCCGGAAGGGGAACCCTATAACGAGCAGTACTTC
TRBV29-1	TRBD1	.	TRBJ1-1	CSVVGQINTEAFF	TGCAGCGTTGTGGGACAGATAAACACTGAAGCTTTCTTT
TRBV27	.	.	TRBJ2-3	CATRGAGVSPTDTQYF	TGTGCCACCCGGGGGGCGGGAGTCAGCCCCACAGATACGCAGTATTTT
TRBV19	TRBD1	.	TRBJ1-1	CATFKGQGTEAFF	TGTGCCACGTTTAAGGGACAGGGAACTGAAGCTTTCTTT
TRBV4-2	TRBD2	.	TRBJ2-1	CASSDSGGAGNEQFF	TGTGCCAGCAGCGATAGCGGGGGGGCCGGCAATGAGCAGTTCTTC
TRBV28	.	.	TRBJ1-1	CASSFPDWNTEAFF	TGTGCCAGCAGTTTCCCAGATTGGAACACTGAAGCTTTCTTT
TRBV13	TRBD2	.	TRBJ2-1	CASRLNSGRGYNEQFF	TGTGCCAGCAGGTTAAATAGCGGGAGGGGCTACAATGAGCAGTTCTTC
TRBV7-6	.	.	TRBJ1-4	CASSLGGFTNEKLFF	TGTGCCAGCAGCTTAGGGGGCTTCACTAATGAAAAACTGTTTTTT
TRBV28	.	.	TRBJ1-5	CASRSRQPQHF	TGTGCCAGCAGGAGTCGGCAGCCCCAGCATTTT
TRBV4-2	TRBD2	.	TRBJ2-5	CASSQDGRAGGAETQYF	TGTGCCAGCAGCCAAGACGGACGAGCGGGAGGGGCGGAGACCCAGTACTTC
TRBV29-1	TRBD1	.	TRBJ1-1	CSVTGGILNTEAFF	TGCAGCGTAACAGGGGGGATACTCAACACTGAAGCTTTCTTT
TRBV28	.	.	TRBJ1-1	CATRDTMNTEAFF	TGTGCCACCAGGGACACGATGAACACTGAAGCTTTCTTT
TRBV4-2	.	.	TRBJ2-7	CASSQDQAEILGQNEQYF	TGTGCCAGCAGCCAAGATCAGGCCGAGATCCTGGGGCAGAACGAGCAGTACTTC
TRBV29-1	.	.	TRBJ2-1	CSVRGQRAAEQFF	TGCAGCGTACGGGGACAGCGGGCCGCTGAGCAGTTCTTC
TRBV4-3	TRBD1	medium-sized	TRBJ1-1	CASSQDRIEDRVTEAFF	TGCGCCAGCAGCCAAGATCGCATTGAGGACAGGGTAACTGAAGCTTTCTTT
TRBV28	.	.	TRBJ2-5	CASSGSAGETQYF	TGTGCCAGCAGTGGTTCGGCAGGAGAGACCCAGTACTTC
TRBV7-2	.	.	TRBJ1-6	CASSLTDSPLHF	TGTGCCAGCAGCTTAACTGATTCACCCCTCCACTTT
TRBV6-1	.	.	TRBJ1-2	CASSADGEIYGYTF	TGTGCCAGCAGTGCAGACGGAGAAATATATGGCTACACCTTC
TRBV18	TRBD1	.	TRBJ1-5	CASSLSDRGGQPQHF	TGTGCCAGCTCACTATCTGACAGGGGAGGCCAGCCCCAGCATTTT
TRBV30	.	.	TRBJ2-3	CAWTRRATDTQYF	TGTGCCTGGACCAGGCGGGCGACAGATACGCAGTATTTT
TRBV5-1	.	.	TRBJ1-1	CASSLGAGSWNTEAFF	TGCGCCAGCAGCTTGGGGGCCGGGAGCTGGAACACTGAAGCTTTCTTT
TRBV7-3	TRBD2	.	TRBJ2-1	CASSLQASGGNWNEQFF	TGTGCCAGCAGCTTACAGGCTAGCGGGGGGAATTGGAATGAGCAGTTCTTC
TRBV5-4	TRBD1	.	TRBJ2-7	CASSLAGRTGGEQYF	TGTGCCAGCAGCTTGGCCGGGAGGACAGGGGGGGAGCAGTACTTC